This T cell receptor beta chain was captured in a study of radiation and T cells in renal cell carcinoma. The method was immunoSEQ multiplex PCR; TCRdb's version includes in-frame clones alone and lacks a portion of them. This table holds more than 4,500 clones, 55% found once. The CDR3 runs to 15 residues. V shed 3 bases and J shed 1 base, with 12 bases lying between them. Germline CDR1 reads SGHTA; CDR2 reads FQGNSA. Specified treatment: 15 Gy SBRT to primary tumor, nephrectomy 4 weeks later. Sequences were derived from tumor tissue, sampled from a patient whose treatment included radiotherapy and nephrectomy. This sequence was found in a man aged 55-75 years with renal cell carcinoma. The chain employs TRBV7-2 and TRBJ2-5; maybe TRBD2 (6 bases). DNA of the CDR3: TGTGCCAGCAGCTTCACTAGCAGACCCCAAGAGACCCAGTACTTC. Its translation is CASSFTSRPQETQYF.